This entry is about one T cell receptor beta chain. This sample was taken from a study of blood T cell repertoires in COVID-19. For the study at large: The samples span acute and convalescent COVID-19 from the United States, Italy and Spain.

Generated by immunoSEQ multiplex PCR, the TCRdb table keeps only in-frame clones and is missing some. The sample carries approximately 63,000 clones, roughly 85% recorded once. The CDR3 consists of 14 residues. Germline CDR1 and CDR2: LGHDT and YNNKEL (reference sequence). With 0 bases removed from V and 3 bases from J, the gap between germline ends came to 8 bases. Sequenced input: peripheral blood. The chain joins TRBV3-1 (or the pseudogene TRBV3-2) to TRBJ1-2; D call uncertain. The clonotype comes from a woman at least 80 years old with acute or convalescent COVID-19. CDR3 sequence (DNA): TGTGCCAGCAGCCAAGAGGGCACCGACTATGGCTACACCTTC. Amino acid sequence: CASSQEGTDYGYTF.